This TCR beta chain was recorded in a study of T-cell memory formation after mild COVID-19 (dated by TCRdb to the early 2020s). General notes on the study: TCR sequence clusters from the two donors were largely donor specific. The cohort was made up of two young adult volunteers, one female and one male, who were previously healthy. T-cell clones expanding and contracting after mild COVID-19 in two donors were tracked by longitudinal TCRalpha and TCRbeta repertoire sequencing.

Sequencing took place on an Illumina NovaSeq 6000. TCRalpha and TCRbeta cDNA libraries were built by 5'RACE with constant-segment primers, adding sample barcodes and unique molecular identifiers. Trizol reagent was used to extract RNA from every sample. Library amplification was performed in two PCR steps, and a second sample barcode and Illumina TruSeq adapters were introduced in the second step. Libraries were sequenced on an Illumina NovaSeq with 2 x 150 bp paired-end reads. On the authors' methods: Reads were demultiplexed and collapsed into UMI-guided consensus sequences with migec v1.2.7. Using mixcr v2.1.11, UMI consensuses were aligned to TRA and TRB V and J templates and then assembled into clonotypes. Clonotypes were classified as expanded or contracted when called significant by both edgeR and NoisET, with noise models trained on biological replicates. For edgeR calls, the cutoffs were a false discovery rate-adjusted p below 0.01 and a log2 fold-change threshold of 1. As an exploratory analysis of dynamics, max-normalized trajectories of the 1000 most abundant clonotypes were examined with PCA combined with hierarchical clustering. Separately sequenced CD4+ and CD8+ repertoires were used to assign a CD4 or CD8 phenotype to each responding clone. The public reads were reprocessed in TCRdb via fastp at Q25 and MiXCR, keeping in-frame beta chains. Rows with one shared CDR3 protein collapse into an entry with the most common genes and DNA. These V and J calls originate from TCRdb's pipeline instead of the authors' own analysis. This sample comprises 250,000 to 350,000 distinct CDR3 sequences, roughly 15% of them detected only once. The ten largest clonotypes hold approximately 23% of the sample.

Ficoll-Paque density gradient centrifugation was used to isolate PBMCs. V loses 2 bases at its end and J loses 2 bases; junction bases beyond the gene matches: 10. Including the terminal cysteine and phenylalanine, the CDR3 comprises 17 residues. This entry keeps only the CDR3 DNA: 51 bases, framed from base 1. CDR1 is given as LGHNA and CDR2 as YSLEER, both from the germline V gene. Of note for this clonotype: It lacks a known antigen. Qualities for individual bases were not recorded, and no much larger clone is one base off.

Broad study findings and their caveats: Some responding clones were found in pre-infection memory, which suggests that pre-existing cross-reactive memory T cells took part in the SARS-CoV-2 response. Clones that contracted from day 15 to 85 showed balanced CD4/CD8 phenotypes, whereas a second wave of clones that expanded from day 15 to 37 leaned towards CD4+. Contracting CD4+ clones were found mainly in CM and EM memory subsets, while CD8+ clones were enriched in EMRA. SARS-CoV-2 specificity of the second-wave clones peaking on day 37 was not confirmed. Only a couple of mild cases were covered by the study, and larger cohorts that include severe cases with pre-infection samples were considered necessary.

This sequence uses TRBV4-3 and TRBJ2-3; 7 bases in the middle match TRBD1. The TCR originated in a man younger than 35 who had mild COVID-19 (a few samples of this study predate the infection). The sample titles of this study are shuffled in the database, so cell type and time point are left out; the donor was told from shared clones. Sequencing was carried out using PBMCs or a T cell subset sorted from them (not recorded which). The nucleotide sequence reads as follows: TGCGCCAGCAGCCAACCCCCTCGGGACAGAACCACAGATACGCAGTATTTT. Translation gives CASSQPPRDRTTDTQYF.